Below are 23 T cell receptor beta chains sequenced from a single sample in a study of shared clonotypes between healthy human individuals. As defined, naive CD8 cells were CD45RO-negative and positively selected for CCR7, with terminally differentiated effector memory CD45RA+ cells excluded. Sequencing used immunoSEQ multiplex PCR; TCRdb keeps in-frame clones, though not all of them. The sample has millions of clones; over 85% are singletons. Sequenced: naive CD8+ T cells sorted from blood. The receptor source for this set is a man in his late teens or twenties in good health.

The chain uses TRBV27 and TRBJ2-3; D perhaps matches TRBD1 (6 bases). The V gene's germline CDR1 is MNHEY and CDR2 SMNVEV (reference sequence). V was trimmed by 3 bases and J by 6 bases, leaving 7 bases between them. This CDR3 is built from 12 residues. The CDR3, as DNA: TGTGCCAGCAGTTTTGACAGGGATACGCAGTATTTT. This gives the protein CASSFDRDTQYF.

V usage is TRBV11-2 and J usage is TRBJ2-7, with D tentatively TRBD1 (5 bases). The CDR3 totals 14 residues. Germline assignment: CDR1 SGHAT and CDR2 FQNNGV. V lost 1 base, J lost 6 bases, and 13 bases lay in between. This CDR3 reads CASSLGFGHPEQYF. The CDR3 DNA reads as TGTGCCAGCAGCTTAGGCTTTGGACACCCCGAGCAGTACTTC.

The chain is built from TRBV13 and TRBJ2-1, with D possibly called TRBD1 or TRBD2 (5 bases each). V dropped 7 bases and J dropped 4 bases, with 17 bases sitting between them. The CDR3 runs 15 residues. Germline CDR1 is PRHDT and CDR2 is FYEKMQ (reference sequence). The CDR3 loop is CASTPFLGEYNEQFF. DNA of the CDR3: TGTGCCAGCACCCCGTTTTTGGGGGAATACAATGAGCAGTTCTTC.

The chain couples TRBV28 to TRBJ1-1, with 10 positions matching TRBD1. Losses at the gene ends were 5 bases for V and 4 bases for J; bases not matched to a gene: 10. The germline gives CDR1 MDHEN, CDR2 SYDVKM. There are 16 residues in the CDR3. CDR3 loop: CASSLILGQGITEAFF. In DNA, the CDR3 is TGTGCCAGCAGTCTAATCTTGGGACAGGGGATCACTGAAGCTTTCTTT. The variable domain in full, with the rest retrieved from reference TRBV28 and TRBJ1-1, is DVKVTQSSRYLVKRTGEKVFLECVQDMDHENMFWYRQDPGLGLRLIYFSYDVKMKEKGDIPEGYSVSREKKERFSLILESASTNQTSMYLCASSLILGQGITEAFFGQGTRLTVV.

This chain connects TRBV19 to TRBJ2-2, with D hard to call. V shed 2 bases and J shed 4 bases, with 8 bases lying between them. This CDR3 contains 14 residues. Germline CDR1 LNHDA, CDR2 SQIVND (reference sequence). CDR3 sequence (DNA): TGTGCCAGTAGTATATCTTTTGGCACCGGGGAGCTGTTTTTT. This encodes CASSISFGTGELFF.

V and J are TRBV7-9 and TRBJ1-2, with D possibly TRBD1 on 6 matching bases. Germline values: CDR1 SEHNR, CDR2 FQNEAQ (reference sequence). Trimming shortened V by 2 bases and J by 0 bases, and 19 bases separated the two germline ends. The CDR3 length is 18 residues. CDR3 coding DNA: TGTGCCAGCAGCTTAAACTCGGGGGCGGGAATTTCTAACTATGGCTACACCTTC. Translation: CASSLNSGAGISNYGYTF.

V is TRBV19 and J is TRBJ2-3; D call uncertain. V lost 5 bases and J lost 2, with 5 bases in between. Germline-derived CDR1 and CDR2 are LNHDA and SQIVND (reference sequence). CDR3 length equals 12 residues. CDR3 loop: CASSFDTDTQYF. The CDR3 DNA is TGTGCCAGTAGTTTCGACACAGATACGCAGTATTTT.

The V and J genes are TRBV11-2 and TRBJ1-5, with 7 bases fitting TRBD1. Trimming at V came to 4 bases and at J to 1 base, leaving 4 bases not matched to a gene. This CDR3 region has 15 residues. CDR1 and CDR2 from the germline V gene are SGHAT and FQNNGV. The DNA for the CDR3 is TGTGCCAGCAGCTCACAGGGGATGAGCAATCAGCCCCAGCATTTT. This encodes CASSSQGMSNQPQHF. The full variable domain, its missing parts supplied by reference TRBV11-2 and TRBJ1-5, is EAGVAQSPRYKIIEKRQSVAFWCNPISGHATLYWYQQILGQGPKLLIQFQNNGVVDDSQLPKDRFSAERLKGVDSTLKIQPAKLEDSAVYLCASSSQGMSNQPQHFGDGTRLSIL.

The chain employs TRBV5-4 and TRBJ1-2; 8 nucleotides align to TRBD1. The CDR3 is 15 residues long. J lost 3 bases, V lost 1 base, and 5 bases had no gene match. The germline V gene has CDR1 SGHNT and CDR2 YYREEE (reference sequence). Here the CDR3 reads CASSLSGQGDYGYTF. Here the CDR3 DNA reads TGTGCCAGCAGCTTGAGTGGACAGGGCGACTATGGCTACACCTTC. The full variable domain, completed using reference TRBV5-4 and TRBJ1-2, is ETGVTQSPTHLIKTRGQQVTLRCSSQSGHNTVSWYQQALGQGPQFIFQYYREEENGRGNFPPRFSGLQFPNYSSELNVNALELDDSALYLCASSLSGQGDYGYTFGSGTRLTVV.

The chain carries TRBV2 and TRBJ1-1; TRBD1 is a possible D gene (5 bases). The CDR3 runs 15 residues. Looked up from germline, CDR1 is SNHLY and CDR2 is FYNNEI. V lost 4 bases, J lost 5 bases, and 17 bases lay in between. The CDR3 DNA follows: TGTGCCAGCAGTGCTCGACCGGGGCCAGGGACTGAAGCTTTCTTT. Amino acid sequence: CASSARPGPGTEAFF.

This rearrangement joins TRBV5-1 to TRBJ2-5; tentatively, D is TRBD1 or TRBD2 (5 bases each). Germline V gives CDR1 SGHRS, CDR2 YFSETQ. Trimming stripped 1 base from V and 5 bases from J, with 27 bases between. This CDR3 is 19 amino acids long. The CDR3 spells CASSLSITGSGPLEETQYF. DNA of the CDR3: TGCGCCAGCAGCTTGAGTATTACGGGGTCGGGACCCCTGGAGGAGACCCAGTACTTC.

This chain links TRBV10-1 with TRBJ2-3, with 7 bases identical to TRBD1. In germline, CDR1 is WNHNN, CDR2 SYGVQD (reference sequence). The CDR3 is 15 amino acids. Trimming at V came to 3 bases and at J to 4 bases, leaving 7 bases not matched to a gene. This CDR3 reads CASSDPDRVPDTQYF. CDR3 in DNA: TGCGCCAGCAGTGACCCAGACAGGGTGCCAGATACGCAGTATTTT.

This clone was counted a single time. The V and J genes are TRBV7-6 and TRBJ2-2; D is unresolved. Germline lookup yields CDR1 SGHVS and CDR2 FNYEAQ. Trimming shortened V by 1 base and J by 4 bases, and 10 bases separated the two germline ends. CDR3 size: 15 residues. In DNA, the CDR3 is TGTGCCAGCAGCTTAGAACAGTTTCTCACCGGGGAGCTGTTTTTT. Residues: CASSLEQFLTGELFF.

Concerning this clone: Other nucleotide sequences in the sample specify the same CDR3. V is TRBV7-9 and J is TRBJ1-1; no clear D. The CDR3 length is 12 residues. CDR1 is SEHNR and CDR2 is FQNEAQ in the germline V gene (reference sequence). V was trimmed by 2 bases and J by 4 bases, leaving 5 bases between them. The CDR3 spells CASSLSGTEAFF. The CDR3 DNA reads as TGTGCCAGCAGCTTAAGTGGCACTGAAGCTTTCTTT.

The V gene is TRBV4-1, the J gene TRBJ2-2, with D perhaps TRBD1 or TRBD2 (5 bases each). Germline CDR1 reads MGHRA; CDR2 reads YSYEKL. CDR3 length: 15 residues. V lost 2 bases, J lost 4 bases, and 11 bases lay in between. The CDR3 nucleotides read TGCGCCAGCAGCCAATCCGGGGCGGGCACCGGGGAGCTGTTTTTT. Translated: CASSQSGAGTGELFF.

The rearrangement joins TRBV15 to TRBJ2-7, with D possibly being TRBD1 or TRBD2 (6 bases each). Germline V CDR1 and CDR2: LNHNV, YYDKDF (reference sequence). The CDR3 is 17 residues long. The germline V and J ends were trimmed by 1 base and 0 bases, with 16 bases remaining between them. In DNA form, the CDR3 reads TGTGCCACCAGCAGAGGGGGGGCCATGCTCAGCTCCTACGAGCAGTACTTC. Protein sequence: CATSRGGAMLSSYEQYF.

The rearrangement links TRBV6-6 to TRBJ2-2; D possibly corresponds to TRBD2 (5 bases). The germline V and J ends were trimmed by 0 bases and 7 bases, with 9 bases remaining between them. Germline CDR1 is MNHNY and CDR2 is SVGAGI (reference sequence). The CDR3 is 14 amino acids. Here the CDR3 DNA reads TGTGCCAGCAGTTACTCATCCGAGGGCGGGGAGCTGTTTTTT. Translating it yields CASSYSSEGGELFF.

This sequence joins TRBV2 and TRBJ2-1; unclear D gene. CDR3 length: 15 amino acids. Germline-derived CDR1 and CDR2 are SNHLY and FYNNEI. Trimming stripped 6 bases from V and 2 bases from J, with 14 bases between. The CDR3 nucleotides read TGTGCCAGCAGCCCTCGGCCCAGCGCCTACAATGAGCAGTTCTTC. This encodes CASSPRPSAYNEQFF.

CDR3 nucleotides: TGTGCCAGCACTCAGTGGGGGGATGATGAGCAGTTCTTC. Its protein is CASTQWGDDEQFF. The chain combines TRBV25-1 with TRBJ2-1, with D maybe TRBD2 (6 bases). Germline V gene data show CDR1 as MGHDK and CDR2 as SYGVNS. Trimming left V 7 bases short and J 8 bases short, with 15 bases between. CDR3 length: 13 residues.

This chain connects TRBV6-1 to TRBJ2-7; 12 nucleotides match TRBD1. The CDR3 loop spans 14 amino acids. Germline trimming cut 6 bases from V and 5 bases from J; bases unmatched to any gene: 5. Germline V lookup: CDR1 MNHNS, CDR2 SASEGT. The CDR3 region is CASSPGQGANEQYF. The CDR3 DNA is TGTGCCAGCAGCCCGGGACAGGGGGCGAACGAGCAGTACTTC.

V and J are TRBV29-1 and TRBJ1-1, with 9 bases fitting TRBD1. The length of the CDR3 is 14 residues. The germline V gene encodes CDR1 SQVTM and CDR2 ANQGSEA. With 4 bases clipped from V and 5 bases from J, the junction kept 8 bases outside the gene matches. As DNA, the CDR3 is TGCAGCGTTGGCTCCACAGGGGGCTTGACTGAAGCTTTCTTT. This translates into CSVGSTGGLTEAFF.

V usage is TRBV9 and J usage is TRBJ2-2, with a weak D call TRBD2 (6 bases). The V and J ends lost 3 bases and 3 bases respectively, with 15 bases between them. Germline V lookup: CDR1 SGDLS, CDR2 YYNGEE. The CDR3 covers 16 residues. CDR3 bases: TGTGCCAGCAGCGCCCGGGACTCGCCCTACACCGGGGAGCTGTTTTTT. Translating it yields CASSARDSPYTGELFF.

This clone occurred once. The J gene is TRBJ1-1, the V gene TRBV30, with D hard to call. Germline CDR1 reads GTSNPN; CDR2 reads SVGIG (reference sequence). Trimming pared 1 base from V and 7 bases from J, leaving 4 bases between. The CDR3 loop spans 10 amino acids. CDR3 nucleotides: TGTGCCTGGAGTGCTGGTGAAGCTTTCTTT. This codes for CAWSAGEAFF.